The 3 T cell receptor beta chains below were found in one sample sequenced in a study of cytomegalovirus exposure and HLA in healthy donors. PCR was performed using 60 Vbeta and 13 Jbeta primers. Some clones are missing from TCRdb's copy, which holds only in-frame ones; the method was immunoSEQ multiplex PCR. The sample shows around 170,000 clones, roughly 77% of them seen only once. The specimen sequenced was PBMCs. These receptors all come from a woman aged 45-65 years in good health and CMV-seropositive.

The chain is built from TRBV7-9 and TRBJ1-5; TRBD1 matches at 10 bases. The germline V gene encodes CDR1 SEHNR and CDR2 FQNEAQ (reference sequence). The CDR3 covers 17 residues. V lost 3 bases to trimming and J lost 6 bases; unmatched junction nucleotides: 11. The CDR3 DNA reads TGTGCCAGCAGCTTCCATCGGACAGGGGGACTACTTCAGCCCCAGCATTTT. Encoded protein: CASSFHRTGGLLQPQHF.

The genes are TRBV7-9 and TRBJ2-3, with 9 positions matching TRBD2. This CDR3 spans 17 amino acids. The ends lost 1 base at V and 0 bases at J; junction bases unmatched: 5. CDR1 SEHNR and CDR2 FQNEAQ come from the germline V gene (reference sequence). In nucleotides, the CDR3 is TGTGCCAGCAGCTTAGGGGTAGCGGGGGAGAGCACAGATACGCAGTATTTT. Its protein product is CASSLGVAGESTDTQYF.

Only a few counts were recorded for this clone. This chain's CDR3 is CASSEQGGGYTF. The DNA for the CDR3 is TGCGCCAGCAGCGAACAGGGCGGAGGCTACACCTTC. The V gene is TRBV5-1, the J gene TRBJ1-2; D is possibly TRBD1 (6 bases). The V and J ends lost 4 bases and 8 bases respectively, with 12 bases between them. This CDR3 region has 12 residues. CDR1 and CDR2 from the germline V gene are SGHRS and YFSETQ.